What follows are 24 T cell receptor beta chains derived from one specimen sequenced in a study of PD-1 blockade in classical Hodgkin lymphoma. Indicated time point: cycle 4 day 1 (C4D1), after 6 weeks of nivolumab. The patients all showed relapse after autologous stem cell transplantation, while their brentuximab vedotin exposure varied. Thawed PBMCs were the source of CD4+ T cells, purified by magnetic negative selection. Sequencing was performed with immunoSEQ multiplex PCR; in TCRdb, only in-frame clones are kept and a portion is missing. The sample has 25,000 to 30,000 clones; roughly 80% are singletons. The sample here was CD4+ T cells from blood, taken before the fourth cycle of nivolumab. These receptors were collected from a human donor with classical Hodgkin lymphoma.

This CDR3 is CASSPYRTGVGIEKLFF. The CDR3 bases are TGTGCCAGCAGCCCCTACCGGACAGGGGTCGGAATCGAAAAACTGTTTTTT. This chain connects TRBV11-2 to TRBJ1-4; 9 bases fit TRBD1. In germline, CDR1 is SGHAT, CDR2 FQNNGV. This CDR3 region has 17 residues. V gave up 5 bases and J gave up 8 bases; unmatched junction bases: 15.

V gene TRBV27 combines with J gene TRBJ1-1; 9 nucleotides align to TRBD1. The ends lost 8 bases at V and 0 bases at J; junction bases unmatched: 7. The CDR3 is 15 residues long. Germline V gives CDR1 MNHEY, CDR2 SMNVEV (reference sequence). In DNA form, the CDR3 reads TGTGCCAGCCGGGACAGGGCCGACATGAACACTGAAGCTTTCTTT. The encoded protein is CASRDRADMNTEAFF.

The V and J genes are TRBV5-1 and TRBJ1-1; TRBD1 matches at 8 bases. The germline V gene encodes CDR1 SGHRS and CDR2 YFSETQ. This CDR3 has 14 amino acids. After removal of 4 bases from V and 10 bases from J, the junction contained 12 bases not matched to a gene. CDR3 sequence (DNA): TGCGCCAGCAGCCCGTCTGCGGACAGGGCTTTAGCTTTCTTT. Translation: CASSPSADRALAFF.

V usage is TRBV9 and J usage is TRBJ2-3; perhaps TRBD2 as D (6 bases). CDR3 length equals 15 residues. Germline CDR1 reads SGDLS; CDR2 reads YYNGEE. The germline V and J ends were trimmed by 3 bases and 1 base, with 12 bases remaining between them. This CDR3 reads CASSGRGVGTDTQYF. In DNA, the CDR3 is TGTGCCAGCAGCGGGCGGGGTGTGGGCACAGATACGCAGTATTTT.

The V gene is TRBV5-1, the J gene TRBJ2-7; TRBD1 is a possible D gene (5 bases). V was pared by 4 bases and J by 5 bases, with 19 bases between. Germline V CDR1 and CDR2: SGHRS, YFSETQ. The length of the CDR3 is 15 residues. CDR3 region: CASSQGHLDVNEQYF. CDR3 nucleotide sequence: TGCGCCAGCAGCCAAGGACACCTGGACGTCAACGAGCAGTACTTC.

CDR3 coding DNA: TGTGCCAGCAGTGGACAGGGTAACTATGGCTACACCTTC. Its protein is CASSGQGNYGYTF. The rearrangement joins TRBV27 to TRBJ1-2; 8 nucleotides agree with TRBD1. V lost 5 bases, J lost 1 base, and 0 bases stayed unmatched. This CDR3 has 13 amino acids. Germline V gene lookup returns CDR1 MNHEY and CDR2 SMNVEV (reference sequence).

The chain joins TRBV5-5 to TRBJ2-7, with no clear D. This CDR3 is 15 amino acids long. V shed 2 bases and J shed 4 bases, with 16 bases lying between them. Germline V CDR1 and CDR2: SGHKS, YYEKEE (reference sequence). CDR3 in amino acids: CASSFLAASIYEQYF. CDR3 in DNA: TGTGCCAGCAGCTTCCTGGCAGCCTCGATTTACGAGCAGTACTTC.

This CDR3 is CASSLSDRGFSSPLHF. The CDR3 nucleotides are TGCGCCAGCAGCTTGTCCGACAGGGGGTTTTCTTCACCCCTCCACTTT. The rearrangement links TRBV5-1 to TRBJ1-6; TRBD1 matches at 9 bases. The trim removed 1 base at V and 9 bases at J, leaving 8 bases unmatched. CDR1 is SGHRS, CDR2 YFSETQ, per germline. CDR3 length equals 16 residues.

This chain links TRBV5-1 with TRBJ1-1; the match to TRBD1 covers 8 bases. This CDR3 is 14 amino acids long. Germline assignment: CDR1 SGHRS and CDR2 YFSETQ. Losses at the gene ends were 2 bases for V and 6 bases for J; bases not matched to a gene: 6. This CDR3 reads CASSLDRGAPEAFF. Written as DNA, the CDR3 is TGCGCCAGCAGCTTAGACAGGGGAGCGCCTGAAGCTTTCTTT.

The genes are TRBV7-8 and TRBJ1-2; D might be TRBD1 (5 bases). Germline loops: CDR1 SGHVS, CDR2 FQNEAQ. This CDR3 has 16 amino acids. Trimming left V 5 bases short and J 8 bases short, with 24 bases between. Here the CDR3 DNA reads TGTGCCAGCAGCCTCCTCCTCCGCAGGGTCCATGGGGGCTACACCTTC. Translating gives CASSLLLRRVHGGYTF.

The chain uses TRBV28 and TRBJ1-2, with TRBD1 identical over 9 bases. The germline CDR1 and CDR2 sequences are MDHEN and SYDVKM. With V trimmed by 5 bases and J by 1 base, 11 bases remained unmatched. This CDR3 has 17 residues. CDR3 in amino acids: CASSQPGQGAINYGYTF. The DNA of the CDR3 is TGTGCCAGCAGTCAACCGGGACAGGGAGCGATTAACTATGGCTACACCTTC.

This clone was detected only a few times. This chain uses TRBV2 with TRBJ1-2; 7 positions agree with TRBD1. V lost 6 bases to trimming and J lost 8 bases; unmatched junction nucleotides: 6. From germline, CDR1 is SNHLY and CDR2 FYNNEI. This CDR3 has 12 amino acids. The CDR3 sequence is CASRTGTGGYTF. In nucleotides, the CDR3 is TGTGCCAGCAGGACAGGGACGGGCGGCTACACCTTC. Supplemented by reference TRBV2 and TRBJ1-2, the full variable domain reads EPEVTQTPSHQVTQMGQEVILRCVPISNHLYFYWYRQILGQKVEFLVSFYNNEISEKSEIFDDQFSVERPDGSNFTLKIRSTKLEDSAMYFCASRTGTGGYTFGSGTRLTVV.

The V gene is TRBV10-3, the J gene TRBJ2-3, with 9 bases matching TRBD2. Germline V gene sequence: CDR1 ENHRY, CDR2 SYGVKD. The CDR3 is 17 residues long. Trimming removed 3 bases from V and 1 base from J; junction bases left unmatched: 8. The CDR3 DNA sequence: TGTGCCATCAGTGAACCGGGACTAGCAAGCGGCACAGATACGCAGTATTTT. It yields the protein CAISEPGLASGTDTQYF.

This clone has just a few counts. The CDR3 sequence is CASSADRGRDTQYF. DNA for the CDR3: TGTGCCAGTAGTGCGGACAGGGGAAGGGATACGCAGTATTTT. The J gene is TRBJ2-3, the V gene TRBV19, with 9 positions matching TRBD1. The V and J ends lost 5 bases and 6 bases, in that order; junction bases with no gene match: 6. Germline V CDR1 and CDR2: LNHDA, SQIVND (reference sequence). The CDR3 extends over 14 amino acids. Variable domain in full (rest from reference TRBV19 and TRBJ2-3): DGGITQSPKYLFRKEGQNVTLSCEQNLNHDAMYWYRQDPGQGLRLIYYSQIVNDFQKGDIAEGYSVSREKKESFPLTVTSAQKNPTAFYLCASSADRGRDTQYFGPGTRLTVL.

The chain links TRBV19 to TRBJ1-2, with 8 bases fitting TRBD1. Trimming cost V 9 bases and J 1 base; bases outside gene matches: 10. Per the germline V gene, CDR1 is LNHDA and CDR2 is SQIVND (reference sequence). The CDR3 covers 15 residues. The CDR3 DNA follows: TGTGCCAGCACCTCAGAACAGGGGGTTAACTATGGCTACACCTTC. Protein product: CASTSEQGVNYGYTF.

V usage is TRBV7-9 and J usage is TRBJ1-2; a weak D match, TRBD1 (5 bases). Between the trimmed V and J ends, which lost 2 bases and 6 bases, there was a span of 13 bases. There are 14 residues in the CDR3. Germline V lookup: CDR1 SEHNR, CDR2 FQNEAQ (reference sequence). CDR3 sequence reads: CASSLQTALHGYTF. In nucleotides, the CDR3 is TGTGCCAGCAGCTTACAGACAGCCCTTCATGGCTACACCTTC.

This chain joins TRBV2 and TRBJ2-3; no firm D call. The CDR3 consists of 15 residues. Per germline, CDR1 SNHLY and CDR2 FYNNEI. V was shortened by 2 bases and J by 1 base, with 10 bases between the two germline ends. The CDR3 DNA reads as TGTGCCAGCAGTGAAAATACCGGTGGCACAGATACGCAGTATTTT. Protein: CASSENTGGTDTQYF.

The CDR3 reads CASSLGGQGQGYTF. As DNA, the CDR3 is TGTGCCAGCAGCTTAGGCGGACAGGGCCAGGGCTACACCTTC. The chain recombines TRBV7-9 with TRBJ1-2, with 8 positions matching TRBD1. Looked up from germline, CDR1 is SEHNR and CDR2 is FQNEAQ (reference sequence). The CDR3 is 14 amino acids. Trimming at V came to 1 base and at J to 8 bases, leaving 6 bases not matched to a gene.

This chain joins TRBV7-8 and TRBJ2-4; 8 bases align to TRBD2. After removal of 5 bases from V and 8 bases from J, the junction contained 17 bases not matched to a gene. This CDR3 has 17 amino acids. The germline CDR1 and CDR2 sequences are SGHVS and FQNEAQ. As DNA, the CDR3 is TGTGCCAGCAGCCCCTACATGGGGGGGCCGCGGGGGGACATTCAGTACTTC. It is translated as CASSPYMGGPRGDIQYF.

In this sample, this clone turned up once. J is TRBJ2-3 and V is TRBV10-3, with a possible D match to TRBD1 (5 bases). This CDR3 has 15 amino acids. CDR1 and CDR2 (germline): ENHRY, SYGVKD. The V end was cut by 2 bases, the J end by 4 bases, with 13 bases between. CDR3: CAISEGQERADTQYF. The CDR3 DNA sequence: TGTGCCATCAGTGAGGGACAAGAAAGAGCAGATACGCAGTATTTT.

The V and J genes are TRBV30 and TRBJ1-3; perhaps TRBD1 as D (5 bases). This CDR3 is built from 16 residues. Trimming shortened V by 3 bases and J by 2 bases, and 17 bases separated the two germline ends. Germline V lookup: CDR1 GTSNPN, CDR2 SVGIG (reference sequence). The DNA for the CDR3 is TGTGCCTGGAGCTACTTATCAGGGAGTCCTGGAAACACCATATATTTT. Protein: CAWSYLSGSPGNTIYF.

The CDR3 DNA reads as TGTGCCAGCAGCCTCTCGGACCGTGGAAACACCATATATTTT. It codes for CASSLSDRGNTIYF. V usage is TRBV7-9 and J usage is TRBJ1-3; D unclear. The CDR3 loop spans 14 amino acids. V lost 5 bases and J 3 bases, leaving 11 bases between the germline ends. CDR1 is SEHNR and CDR2 is FQNEAQ in the germline V gene (reference sequence).

In its sample, this clone was seen a few times. The rearrangement uses TRBV5-1 and TRBJ1-2, with a possible D match to TRBD1 (5 bases). Germline-derived CDR1 and CDR2 are SGHRS and YFSETQ. The CDR3 contains 18 residues. V lost 4 bases and J lost 2, with 24 bases in between. Here the CDR3 reads CASSTALGGGANNYGYTF. In DNA form, the CDR3 reads TGCGCCAGCAGCACCGCATTAGGTGGAGGGGCGAACAACTATGGCTACACCTTC.

The V gene is TRBV5-1, the J gene TRBJ1-5, with 7 nucleotides matching TRBD1. Germline CDR1 is SGHRS and CDR2 is YFSETQ. The CDR3 spans 15 residues. V dropped 8 bases and J dropped 4; count of bases not matched to a gene: 12. CDR3 region: CASRPNPGGNQPQHF. Written as DNA, the CDR3 is TGCGCCAGTAGACCCAACCCAGGGGGAAATCAGCCCCAGCATTTT.